The 23 T cell receptor beta chains presented below share a single source sample, sequenced in a study of early T cells in non-severe SARS-CoV-2 infection. MiXCR was run by TCRdb on the 5' RACE reads, yielding one entry per CDR3 protein. The repertoire holds 25,000 to 30,000 distinct CDR3 sequences, with around 4.4% as singletons. Input material: whole blood. Every receptor here comes from an adult who was a healthcare worker with PCR-confirmed SARS-CoV-2 infection or an uninfected control (not recorded which).

There are many counts of this clonotype. This sequence joins TRBV6-1 and TRBJ2-7; no clear D. The CDR3 is 12 amino acids. The ends were cut back, 4 bases at V and 1 base at J, with 5 bases in the middle. Germline CDR1 and CDR2: MNHNS and SASEGT. This chain's CDR3 is CASSAESYEQYF. For the CDR3, the DNA is TGTGCCAGCAGTGCGGAATCCTACGAGCAGTACTTC.

This chain links TRBV5-4 with TRBJ2-1; 9 bases line up with TRBD2. CDR1 and CDR2 from the germline V gene are SGHNT and YYREEE (reference sequence). With 4 bases clipped from V and 9 bases from J, the junction kept 14 bases outside the gene matches. The CDR3 is made up of 16 amino acids. The CDR3 nucleotides are TGTGCCAGCAGCCCACCCGGGACTAGCTATGATCGTGAGCAGTTCTTC. It specifies CASSPPGTSYDREQFF.

This clonotype was seen many times. V gene TRBV29-1 combines with J gene TRBJ2-7; D call uncertain. V dropped 4 bases and J dropped 4 bases, with 14 bases sitting between them. Per the germline V gene, CDR1 is SQVTM and CDR2 is ANQGSEA. CDR3 length: 13 residues. Here the CDR3 reads CSVVSSYTYEQYF. CDR3 bases: TGCAGCGTTGTATCGTCGTATACGTACGAGCAGTACTTC.

This clonotype was observed at least ten times. This chain uses TRBV11-2 with TRBJ1-1; D may be TRBD1 (5 bases). The CDR3 contains 13 residues. Germline V gives CDR1 SGHAT, CDR2 FQNNGV. With 5 bases removed from V and 8 bases from J, the gap between germline ends came to 15 bases. The CDR3 is CASSPGVTTEAFF. The CDR3, as DNA: TGTGCCAGCAGCCCGGGGGTTACGACCGAAGCTTTCTTT.

This clonotype occurred many times. The V call is TRBV6-6, the J call TRBJ2-2; possibly TRBD2 for D (7 bases). Trimming took off 8 bases at V and 3 bases at J, with 10 bases between the two ends. The CDR3 sequence is 13 residues long. Germline V gene sequence: CDR1 MNHNY, CDR2 SVGAGI (reference sequence). CDR3 DNA: TGTGCCAGCGGGGGGGCTGACACCGGGGAGCTGTTTTTT. Translated: CASGGADTGELFF.

The gene calls are TRBV6-2 or TRBV6-3 and TRBJ2-3; 10 positions agree with TRBD2. The CDR3 contains 17 residues. The ends lost 2 bases at V and 5 bases at J; junction bases unmatched: 10. Germline CDR1 and CDR2: MNHEY and SVGEGT. CDR3 protein: CASSYPASGGPGDTQYF. In nucleotides, the CDR3 is TGTGCCAGCAGTTACCCGGCTAGCGGGGGCCCCGGAGATACGCAGTATTTT.

The gene calls are TRBV12-3 or TRBV12-4 and TRBJ1-4; no clear D. The CDR3 is 11 amino acids. V lost 6 bases, J lost 4 bases, and 3 bases lay in between. CDR3 sequence: CASRGNEKLFF. CDR3 DNA: TGTGCCAGCAGGGGTAATGAAAAACTGTTTTTT.

This clonotype is medium-sized in the sample. CDR3 nucleotides: TGTGCCAGCAGTTTATGGGCCATTGGGGCAGATACGCAGTATTTT. Translation: CASSLWAIGADTQYF. The V gene is TRBV27, the J gene TRBJ2-3; D is unclear. Trimming pared 1 base from V and 4 bases from J, leaving 12 bases between. Germline CDR1 is MNHEY and CDR2 is SMNVEV (reference sequence). The CDR3 has 15 amino acids.

The table lists this clonotype with many counts. The chain carries TRBV20-1 and TRBJ1-3; no clear D gene. The length of the CDR3 is 15 residues. The germline V gene has CDR1 DFQATT and CDR2 SNEGSKA (reference sequence). V was cut by 0 bases and J by 0 bases, with 9 bases left in between. CDR3 sequence reads: CSARDAGSSGNTIYF. The CDR3 DNA reads as TGCAGTGCTAGAGATGCGGGAAGCTCTGGAAACACCATATATTTT.

This clonotype was counted at least ten times. V and J are TRBV24-1 and TRBJ2-1, with D perhaps matching TRBD2 (6 bases). V lost 3 bases to trimming and J lost 15 bases, with 20 bases between them. CDR1 and CDR2 from the germline V gene are KGHDR and SFDVKD. The CDR3 length is 14 residues. The CDR3, as DNA: TGTGCCACCAGTGATACCGCCGGGACTCGCGGGTTGTTCTTC. Its protein is CATSDTAGTRGLFF.

This clonotype was detected many times. V usage is TRBV28 and J usage is TRBJ2-3; 8 bases are shared with TRBD1. V trimming: 3 bases; J trimming: 4 bases; junction bases outside the gene matches: 21. The CDR3 has 20 residues. Germline loops: CDR1 MDHEN, CDR2 SYDVKM. DNA for the CDR3: TGTGCCAGCAGTTTGTCGATCTTCGCCTACAGGGGGGAGGTCCCAGATACGCAGTATTTT. It is translated as CASSLSIFAYRGEVPDTQYF.

The chain carries TRBV5-1 and TRBJ2-2; D perhaps matches TRBD1 (6 bases). V lost 7 bases and J 5 bases, leaving 18 bases between the germline ends. The CDR3 totals 15 residues. The germline gives CDR1 SGHRS, CDR2 YFSETQ. The CDR3 spells CASRSQGRATGELFF. The CDR3 DNA reads TGCGCCAGCCGGTCCCAGGGGCGAGCGACCGGGGAGCTGTTTTTT.

This clonotype came up a few times. The chain links TRBV5-1 to TRBJ2-7; 9 bases align to TRBD2. V shed 4 bases, J shed 3 bases, and the junction held 8 bases outside the gene matches. CDR1 and CDR2 (germline): SGHRS, YFSETQ. The CDR3 has 15 amino acids. CDR3 sequence (DNA): TGCGCCAGCAGCCTGTCGTTAGCGGGGGACTACGAGCAGTACTTC. Its translation: CASSLSLAGDYEQYF.

In this sample, this clonotype turned up a few times. The chain employs TRBV20-1 and TRBJ2-5; maybe TRBD2 (6 bases). This CDR3 is built from 14 residues. V was shortened by 5 bases and J by 0 bases, with 13 bases between the two germline ends. Germline CDR1 is DFQATT and CDR2 is SNEGSKA (reference sequence). This CDR3 reads CSAPPRTNQETQYF. CDR3 coding DNA: TGCAGTGCTCCCCCCAGGACTAACCAAGAGACCCAGTACTTC.

This clonotype was picked up a small number of times. V gene TRBV12-3 or TRBV12-4 combines with J gene TRBJ2-3; 9 nucleotides match TRBD2. There are 17 residues in the CDR3. J gave up 0 bases and V 7 bases, and 11 bases lay outside the gene matches. DNA of the CDR3: TGTGCCAGCACCCTAAGGGGGCTAGCGGGAAGCACAGATACGCAGTATTTT. Encoded protein: CASTLRGLAGSTDTQYF.

This chain connects TRBV18 to TRBJ1-1; no clear D gene. Germline CDR1 KGHSH, CDR2 LQKENI. Deletions cut 2 bases from V and 1 base from J, with 11 bases between. This CDR3 region has 15 residues. CDR3 DNA sequence: TGTGCCAGCTCACCAAGGGAGGAAGGGAACACTGAAGCTTTCTTT. Protein: CASSPREEGNTEAFF.

The V gene is TRBV6-4, the J gene TRBJ2-1; the match to TRBD2 covers 8 bases. CDR1 is MRHNA, CDR2 SNTAGT, per germline. The V and J ends lost 4 bases and 5 bases, in that order; junction bases with no gene match: 1. There are 13 residues in the CDR3. Written as DNA, the CDR3 is TGTGCCAGCAGTGCGGGGGGGCACAATGAGCAGTTCTTC. This sequence encodes CASSAGGHNEQFF.

This clonotype was recorded many times. The chain couples TRBV7-6 to TRBJ2-2, with D perhaps given as TRBD1 or TRBD2 (6 bases each). The V end lost 0 bases, the J end lost 0 bases, and 11 bases lay between the germline ends. The CDR3 totals 17 residues. Germline-derived CDR1 and CDR2 are SGHVS and FNYEAQ. CDR3 sequence: CASSLARGASNTGELFF. The CDR3, as DNA: TGTGCCAGCAGCTTAGCGAGGGGGGCATCGAACACCGGGGAGCTGTTTTTT.

In its sample, this clonotype was seen many times. The gene calls are TRBV5-6 and TRBJ1-2; the match to TRBD1 covers 8 bases. V dropped 0 bases and J dropped 8; count of bases not matched to a gene: 6. There are 14 residues in the CDR3. Per the germline V gene, CDR1 is SGHDT and CDR2 is YYEEEE. As DNA, the CDR3 is TGTGCCAGCAGCTTGGGACAGGGGAAAGGAGGCTACACCTTC. Translation: CASSLGQGKGGYTF.

This rearrangement joins TRBV7-9 to TRBJ1-2; 9 bases fit TRBD1. This CDR3 spans 14 amino acids. The V gene end was trimmed by 3 bases and the J gene end by 10 bases; junction bases not matched to a gene: 9. CDR1 SEHNR and CDR2 FQNEAQ come from the germline V gene (reference sequence). The CDR3 DNA reads TGTGCCAGCAGCTTGGACAGGGGTTCGGGATTCTACACCTTC. Its protein product is CASSLDRGSGFYTF. Full variable domain (remainder filled in from reference TRBV7-9 and TRBJ1-2): DTGVSQNPRHKITKRGQNVTFRCDPISEHNRLYWYRQTLGQGPEFLTYFQNEAQLEKSRLLSDRFSAERPKGSFSTLEIQRTEQGDSAMYLCASSLDRGSGFYTFGSGTRLTVV.

This clonotype occurred many times. J is TRBJ2-3 and V is TRBV5-6; D tentatively reads TRBD1 or TRBD2 (5 bases each). Trimming took 6 bases from V and 5 from J, leaving 13 bases between them. Germline V gene lookup returns CDR1 SGHDT and CDR2 YYEEEE. The CDR3 loop spans 13 amino acids. The CDR3 loop is CASTFGTRDTQYF. In nucleotides, the CDR3 is TGTGCCAGCACCTTTGGGACCAGAGATACGCAGTATTTT.

This clonotype showed up many times. The J gene is TRBJ2-2, the V gene TRBV28; 10 bases align to TRBD2. CDR3 length: 15 residues. Per the germline V gene, CDR1 is MDHEN and CDR2 is SYDVKM. Trimming removed 8 bases from V and 4 bases from J; junction bases left unmatched: 7. CDR3 loop: CASASEREGTGELFF. CDR3 nucleotides: TGTGCCAGCGCCTCCGAGCGGGAGGGCACCGGGGAGCTGTTTTTT.

This clonotype was counted many times. V is TRBV4-1 and J is TRBJ2-7; tentatively, D is TRBD2 (5 bases). V dropped 4 bases and J dropped 3 bases, with 10 bases sitting between them. The CDR3 has 13 amino acids. CDR1 is MGHRA, CDR2 YSYEKL, per germline. CDR3 nucleotide sequence: TGCGCCAGCAGCCTACGGACTGACTACGAGCAGTACTTC. Protein sequence: CASSLRTDYEQYF.